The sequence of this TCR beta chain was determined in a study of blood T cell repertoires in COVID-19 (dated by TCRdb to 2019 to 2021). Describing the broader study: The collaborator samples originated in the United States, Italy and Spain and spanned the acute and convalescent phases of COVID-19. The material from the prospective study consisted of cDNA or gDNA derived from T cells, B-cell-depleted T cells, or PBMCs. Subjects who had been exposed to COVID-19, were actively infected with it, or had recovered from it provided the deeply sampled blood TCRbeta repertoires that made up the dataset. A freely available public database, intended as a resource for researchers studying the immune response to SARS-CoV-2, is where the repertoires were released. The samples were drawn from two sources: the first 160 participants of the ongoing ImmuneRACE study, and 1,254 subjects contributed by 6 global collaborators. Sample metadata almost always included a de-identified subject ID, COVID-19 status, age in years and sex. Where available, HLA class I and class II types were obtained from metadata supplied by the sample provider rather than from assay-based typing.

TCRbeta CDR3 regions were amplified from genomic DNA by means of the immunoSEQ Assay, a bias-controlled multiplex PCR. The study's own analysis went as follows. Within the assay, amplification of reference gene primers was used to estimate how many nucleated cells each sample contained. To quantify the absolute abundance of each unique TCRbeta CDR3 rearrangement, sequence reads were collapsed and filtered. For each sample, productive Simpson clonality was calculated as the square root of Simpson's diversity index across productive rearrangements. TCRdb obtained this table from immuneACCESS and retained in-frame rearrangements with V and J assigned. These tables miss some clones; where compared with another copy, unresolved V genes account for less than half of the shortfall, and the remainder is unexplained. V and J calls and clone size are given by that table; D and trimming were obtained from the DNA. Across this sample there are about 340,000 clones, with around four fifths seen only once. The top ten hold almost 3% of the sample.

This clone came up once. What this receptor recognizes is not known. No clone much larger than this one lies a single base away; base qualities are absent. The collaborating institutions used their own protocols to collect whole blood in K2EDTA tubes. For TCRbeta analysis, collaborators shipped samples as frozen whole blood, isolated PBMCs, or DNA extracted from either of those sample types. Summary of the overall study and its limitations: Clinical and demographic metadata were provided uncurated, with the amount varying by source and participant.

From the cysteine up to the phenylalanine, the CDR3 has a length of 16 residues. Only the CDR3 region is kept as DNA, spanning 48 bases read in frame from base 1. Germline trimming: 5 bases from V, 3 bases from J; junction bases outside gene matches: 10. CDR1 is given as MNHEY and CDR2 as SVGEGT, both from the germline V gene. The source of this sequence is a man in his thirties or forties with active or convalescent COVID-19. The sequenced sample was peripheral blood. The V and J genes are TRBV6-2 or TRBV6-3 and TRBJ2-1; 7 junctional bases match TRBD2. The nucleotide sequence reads TGTGCCAGCAGTACGGGGCTAGCGGAATTCTACAATGAGCAGTTCTTC. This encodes CASSTGLAEFYNEQFF.